This T cell receptor (beta chain) emerged from a study of blood T cells in healthy people across ages. With a J-beta primer mix and a sample-barcoded 5' primer, a second PCR ran about 6 to 11 cycles. Using its own MiXCR run on the 5' RACE reads, TCRdb lists one record per CDR3 protein. The sample lists hundreds of thousands of distinct CDR3 sequences, more than 20% occurring once. These data also formed part of another study, on T cells of mothers and their children.

This receptor was identified in a boy aged 5-17 years in good health. The sequencing sample was made of blood.

As DNA, the CDR3 is TGTGCCAGCATCGACCAGGGGGCCCACTACGAGCAGTACTTC. It encodes CASIDQGAHYEQYF. J is TRBJ2-7 and V is TRBV6-1; TRBD1 aligns across 8 bases. Germline CDR1 MNHNS, CDR2 SASEGT. The trim removed 7 bases at V and 3 bases at J, leaving 8 bases unmatched. The CDR3 loop spans 14 amino acids.